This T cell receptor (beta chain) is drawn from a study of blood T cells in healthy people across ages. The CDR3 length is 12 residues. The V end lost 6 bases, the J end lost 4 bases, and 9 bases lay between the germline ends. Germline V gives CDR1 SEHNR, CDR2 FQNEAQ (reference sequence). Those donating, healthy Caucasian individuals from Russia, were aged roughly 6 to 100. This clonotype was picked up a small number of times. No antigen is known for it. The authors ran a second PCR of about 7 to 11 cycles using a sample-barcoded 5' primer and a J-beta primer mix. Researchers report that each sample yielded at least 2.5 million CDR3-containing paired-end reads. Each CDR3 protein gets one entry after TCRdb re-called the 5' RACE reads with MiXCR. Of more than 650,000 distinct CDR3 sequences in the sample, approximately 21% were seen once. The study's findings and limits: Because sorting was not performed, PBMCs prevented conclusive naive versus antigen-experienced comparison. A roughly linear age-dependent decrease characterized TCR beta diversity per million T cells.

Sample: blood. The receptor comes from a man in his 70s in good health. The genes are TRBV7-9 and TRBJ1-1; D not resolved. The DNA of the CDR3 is TGTGCCAGCAGACTACACGCCACTGAAGCTTTCTTT. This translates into CASRLHATEAFF.